This record concerns one T cell receptor (beta chain) sequence. Its specificity is unknown. The ends were cut back, 1 base at V and 6 bases at J, with 15 bases in the middle. CDR3 length: 16 residues. Germline V gene sequence: CDR1 SGHDN, CDR2 FVKESK. These data originate in a study of T cell responses to AZD1222 COVID-19 vaccine. Study-wide points: Spike-specific TCR breadth rose after two AZD1222 doses, and depth rose as well. The study found vaccine-associated CD4 TCRs spanning spike, dominant at 160-218 and 743-854.

This table comes from immunoSEQ multiplex PCR, and its TCRdb copy is limited to in-frame clones, with some not included. The sample yields 120,000 or so clones, about 85% seen once. The origin of this receptor is an adult in good health. The V call is TRBV14, the J call TRBJ2-2; D may match TRBD1 or TRBD2 (5 bases each). The material was peripheral blood, obtained on day 0 of AZD1222 vaccination. CDR3 sequence reads: CASSQGVFGGPGELFF. The CDR3 nucleotides read TGTGCCAGCAGCCAAGGGGTTTTTGGGGGACCCGGGGAGCTGTTTTTT.